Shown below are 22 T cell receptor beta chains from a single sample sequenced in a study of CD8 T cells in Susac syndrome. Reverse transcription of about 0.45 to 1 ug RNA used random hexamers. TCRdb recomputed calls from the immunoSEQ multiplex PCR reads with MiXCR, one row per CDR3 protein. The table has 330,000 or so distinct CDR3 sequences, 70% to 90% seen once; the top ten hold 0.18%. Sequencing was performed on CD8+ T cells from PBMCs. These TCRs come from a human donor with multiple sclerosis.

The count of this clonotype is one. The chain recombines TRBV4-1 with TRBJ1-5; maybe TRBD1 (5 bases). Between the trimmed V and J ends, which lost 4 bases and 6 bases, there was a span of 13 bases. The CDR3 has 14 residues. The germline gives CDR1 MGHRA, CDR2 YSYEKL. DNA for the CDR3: TGCGCCAGCAGCCTTGGCGGGGCCAGTCAGCCCCAGCATTTT. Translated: CASSLGGASQPQHF.

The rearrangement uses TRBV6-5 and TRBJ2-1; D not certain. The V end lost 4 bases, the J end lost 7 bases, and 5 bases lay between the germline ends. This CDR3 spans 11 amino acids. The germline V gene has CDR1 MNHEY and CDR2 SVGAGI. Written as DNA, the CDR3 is TGTGCCAGCAGTTCCGAGAATGAGCAGTTCTTC. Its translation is CASSSENEQFF.

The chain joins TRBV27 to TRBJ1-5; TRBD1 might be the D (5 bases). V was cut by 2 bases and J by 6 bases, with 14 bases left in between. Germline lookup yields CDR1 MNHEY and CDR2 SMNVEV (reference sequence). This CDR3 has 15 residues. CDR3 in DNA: TGTGCCAGCAGTTTACGGGGCCCGACGGGTCAGCCCCAGCATTTT. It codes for CASSLRGPTGQPQHF.

CDR3 loop: CASSQEGQYDNSPLHF. CDR3 nucleotide sequence: TGTGCCAGCAGCCAAGAGGGACAGTACGATAATTCACCCCTCCACTTT. This chain connects TRBV14 to TRBJ1-6, with 7 bases aligning to TRBD1. V dropped 0 bases and J dropped 5; count of bases not matched to a gene: 4. This CDR3 is built from 16 residues. CDR1 and CDR2 (germline): SGHDN, FVKESK.

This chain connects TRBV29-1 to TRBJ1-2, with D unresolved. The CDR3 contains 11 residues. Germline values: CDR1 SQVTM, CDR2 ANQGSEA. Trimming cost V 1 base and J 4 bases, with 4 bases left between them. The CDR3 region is CSVEALYGYTF. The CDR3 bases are TGCAGCGTTGAAGCCCTCTATGGCTACACCTTC.

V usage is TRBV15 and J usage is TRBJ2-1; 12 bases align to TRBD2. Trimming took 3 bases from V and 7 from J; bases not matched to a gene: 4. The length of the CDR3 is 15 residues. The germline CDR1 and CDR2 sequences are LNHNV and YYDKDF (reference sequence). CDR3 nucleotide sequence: TGTGCCACCAGCAGCCCGACTAGCGGGGGAAATGAGCAGTTCTTC. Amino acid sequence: CATSSPTSGGNEQFF.

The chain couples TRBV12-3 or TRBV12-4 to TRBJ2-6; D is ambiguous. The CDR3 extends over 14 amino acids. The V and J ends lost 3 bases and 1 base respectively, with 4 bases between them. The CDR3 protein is CASSFNSGANVLTF. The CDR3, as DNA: TGTGCCAGCAGTTTCAATTCTGGGGCCAACGTCCTGACTTTC.

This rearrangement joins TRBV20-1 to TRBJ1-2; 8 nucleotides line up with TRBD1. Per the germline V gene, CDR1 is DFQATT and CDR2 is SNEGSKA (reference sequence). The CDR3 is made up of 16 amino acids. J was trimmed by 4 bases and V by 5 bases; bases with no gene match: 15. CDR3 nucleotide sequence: TGCAGTGCTTCCTGGGTGGACAGGGTGAGAGGCTATGGCTACACCTTC. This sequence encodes CSASWVDRVRGYGYTF.

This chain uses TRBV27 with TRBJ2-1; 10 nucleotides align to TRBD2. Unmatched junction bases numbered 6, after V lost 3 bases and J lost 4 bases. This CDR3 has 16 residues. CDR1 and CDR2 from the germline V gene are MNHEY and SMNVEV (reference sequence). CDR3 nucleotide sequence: TGTGCCAGCAGTTTCACCGGGACTAGCGTATACAATGAGCAGTTCTTC. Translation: CASSFTGTSVYNEQFF.

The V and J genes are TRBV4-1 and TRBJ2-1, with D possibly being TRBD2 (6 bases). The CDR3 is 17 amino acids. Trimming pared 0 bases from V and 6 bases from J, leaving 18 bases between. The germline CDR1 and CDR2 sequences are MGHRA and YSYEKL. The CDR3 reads CASSQDQGLFSRNEQFF. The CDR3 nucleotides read TGCGCCAGCAGCCAAGATCAGGGACTCTTCTCTCGCAATGAGCAGTTCTTC.

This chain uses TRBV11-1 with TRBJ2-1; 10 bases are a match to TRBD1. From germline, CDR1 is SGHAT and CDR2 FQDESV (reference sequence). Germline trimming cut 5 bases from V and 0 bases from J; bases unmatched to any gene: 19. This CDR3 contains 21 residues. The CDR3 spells CASSLRTAAGTGDSSYNEQFF. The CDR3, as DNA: TGTGCCAGCAGCCTACGTACTGCAGCCGGGACAGGGGACAGCTCCTACAATGAGCAGTTCTTC.

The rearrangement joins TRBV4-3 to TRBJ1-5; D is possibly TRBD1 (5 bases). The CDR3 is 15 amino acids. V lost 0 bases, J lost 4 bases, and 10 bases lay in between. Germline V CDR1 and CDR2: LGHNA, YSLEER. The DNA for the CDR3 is TGCGCCAGCAGCCAAGATTCGGGGGGGAATCAGCCCCAGCATTTT. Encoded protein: CASSQDSGGNQPQHF.

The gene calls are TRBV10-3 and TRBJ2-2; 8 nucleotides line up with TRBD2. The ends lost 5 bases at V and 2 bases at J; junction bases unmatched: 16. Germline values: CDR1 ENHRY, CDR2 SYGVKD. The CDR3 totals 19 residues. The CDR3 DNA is TGTGCCATCAGTTTCCCGACGGGCGGGGGGATCGGTAACACCGGGGAGCTGTTTTTT. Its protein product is CAISFPTGGGIGNTGELFF.

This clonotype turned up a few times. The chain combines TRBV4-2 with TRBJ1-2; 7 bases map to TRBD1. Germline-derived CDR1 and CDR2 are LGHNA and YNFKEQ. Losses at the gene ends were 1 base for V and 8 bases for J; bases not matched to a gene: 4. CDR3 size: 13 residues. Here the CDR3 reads CASSQVGTDGYTF. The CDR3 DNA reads TGTGCCAGCAGCCAAGTTGGGACAGACGGCTACACCTTC.

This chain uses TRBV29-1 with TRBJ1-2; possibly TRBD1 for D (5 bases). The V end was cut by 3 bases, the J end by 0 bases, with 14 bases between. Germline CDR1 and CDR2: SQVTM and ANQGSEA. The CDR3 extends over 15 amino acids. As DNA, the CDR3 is TGCAGCGTTGACGGACACTTCAGAGCTAACTATGGCTACACCTTC. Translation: CSVDGHFRANYGYTF.

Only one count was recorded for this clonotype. The CDR3 DNA is TGTGCCAGCAGGGAGGCGGGGTCCACTGAAGCTTTCTTT. Its protein is CASREAGSTEAFF. V usage is TRBV14 and J usage is TRBJ1-1; no reliable D call. From germline, CDR1 is SGHDN and CDR2 FVKESK. The CDR3 contains 13 residues. Trimming removed 6 bases at V and 4 bases at J, with 12 bases between.

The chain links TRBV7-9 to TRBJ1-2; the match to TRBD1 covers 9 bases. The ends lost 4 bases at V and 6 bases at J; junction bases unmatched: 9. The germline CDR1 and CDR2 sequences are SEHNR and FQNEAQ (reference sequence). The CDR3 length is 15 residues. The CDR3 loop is CASSSGPGQGHGYTF. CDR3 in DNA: TGTGCCAGCAGCTCAGGTCCGGGACAGGGACATGGCTACACCTTC. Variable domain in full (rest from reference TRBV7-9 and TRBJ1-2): DTGVSQNPRHKITKRGQNVTFRCDPISEHNRLYWYRQTLGQGPEFLTYFQNEAQLEKSRLLSDRFSAERPKGSFSTLEIQRTEQGDSAMYLCASSSGPGQGHGYTFGSGTRLTVV.

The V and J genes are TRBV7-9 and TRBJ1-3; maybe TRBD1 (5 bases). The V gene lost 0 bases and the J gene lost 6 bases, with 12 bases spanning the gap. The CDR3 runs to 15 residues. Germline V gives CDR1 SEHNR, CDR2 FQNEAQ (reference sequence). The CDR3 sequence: CASSLATGAENTIYF. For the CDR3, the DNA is TGTGCCAGCAGCTTAGCGACCGGGGCTGAAAACACCATATATTTT.

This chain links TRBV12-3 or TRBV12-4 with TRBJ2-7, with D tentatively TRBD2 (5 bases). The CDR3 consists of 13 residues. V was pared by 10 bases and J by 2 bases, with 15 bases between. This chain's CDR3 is CATKGGQTYEQYF. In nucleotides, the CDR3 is TGTGCCACAAAAGGCGGGCAAACCTACGAGCAGTACTTC.

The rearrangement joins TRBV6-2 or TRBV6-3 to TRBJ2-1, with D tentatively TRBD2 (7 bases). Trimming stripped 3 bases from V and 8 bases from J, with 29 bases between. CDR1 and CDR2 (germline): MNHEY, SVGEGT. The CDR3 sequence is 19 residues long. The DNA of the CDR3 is TGTGCCAGCAGTTATGGCCCCTTTTTTGCGGGGGCCGCGGGCGATGAGCAGTTCTTC. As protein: CASSYGPFFAGAAGDEQFF.

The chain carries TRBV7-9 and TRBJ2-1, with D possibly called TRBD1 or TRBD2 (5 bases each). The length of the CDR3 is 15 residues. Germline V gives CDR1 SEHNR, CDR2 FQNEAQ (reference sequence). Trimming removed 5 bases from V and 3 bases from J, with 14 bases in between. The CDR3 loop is CASSRRDPLYNEQFF. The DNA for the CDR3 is TGTGCCAGCAGCCGCCGGGACCCGCTCTACAATGAGCAGTTCTTC.

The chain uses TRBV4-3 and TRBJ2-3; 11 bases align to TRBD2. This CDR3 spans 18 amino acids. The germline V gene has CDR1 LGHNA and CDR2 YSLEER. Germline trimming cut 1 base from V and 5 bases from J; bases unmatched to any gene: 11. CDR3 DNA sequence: TGCGCCAGCAGCCAAGTCCTACCGGGACTAGCGGCGGGAGATACGCAGTATTTT. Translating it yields CASSQVLPGLAAGDTQYF.